This T cell receptor beta chain is drawn from a study of OX40 agonist ivuxolimab in advanced cancers. In the study overall: The treatment was a fully human IgG2 OX40 agonist, ivuxolimab. Cancers in dose escalation were hepatocellular, melanoma, renal cell and head and neck. Study-level results: The average count of expanded clones was higher among CD8+ T cells than among CD4+.

Assay used: immunoSEQ multiplex PCR; TCRdb lists only in-frame clones, some missing. Here the sample spans 60,000 or so clones, 80% to 90% being singletons. Individuals having autoimmune disease history or systemic immunosuppression were not enrolled. In the case of this clone: The antigen is not known.

Germline V gene lookup returns CDR1 MGHRA and CDR2 YSYEKL. The ends were cut back, 4 bases at V and 9 bases at J, with 31 bases in the middle. This CDR3 contains 19 residues. The receptor was derived from an adult with an advanced solid tumor such as melanoma, head and neck, liver or kidney cancer. The sample consisted of CD4+ or CD8+ T cells sorted from blood, taken in a trial of the OX40 agonist ivuxolimab. This chain joins TRBV4-1 and TRBJ2-1, with D possibly TRBD2 on 6 matching bases. CDR3 region: CASSPDSQRVQLSTREQFF. The CDR3 nucleotides are TGCGCCAGCAGCCCCGATTCTCAGCGGGTGCAACTCTCTACGCGTGAGCAGTTCTTC.